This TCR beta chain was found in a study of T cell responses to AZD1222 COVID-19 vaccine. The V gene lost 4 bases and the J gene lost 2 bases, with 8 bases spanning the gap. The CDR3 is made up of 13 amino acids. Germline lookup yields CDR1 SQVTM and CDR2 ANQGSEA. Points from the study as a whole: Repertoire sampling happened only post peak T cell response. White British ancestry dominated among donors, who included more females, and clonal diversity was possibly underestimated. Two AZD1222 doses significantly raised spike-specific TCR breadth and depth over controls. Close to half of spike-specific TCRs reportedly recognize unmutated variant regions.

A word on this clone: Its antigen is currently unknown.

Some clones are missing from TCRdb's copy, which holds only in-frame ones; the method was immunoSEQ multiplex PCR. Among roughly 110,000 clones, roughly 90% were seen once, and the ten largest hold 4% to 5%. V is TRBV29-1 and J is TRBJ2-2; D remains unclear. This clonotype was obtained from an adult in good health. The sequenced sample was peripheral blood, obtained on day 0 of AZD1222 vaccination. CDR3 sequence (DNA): TGCAGCGTTGGGGAAATAAACACCGGGGAGCTGTTTTTT. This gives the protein CSVGEINTGELFF.